This T cell receptor beta chain appears in the sequencing data of a study of T cell changes during pregnancy in multiple sclerosis. Germline CDR1 is MNHNS and CDR2 is SASEGT. Unmatched junction bases numbered 3, after V lost 4 bases and J lost 0 bases. CDR3 length: 15 residues. The data were produced by immunoSEQ multiplex PCR, yet TCRdb's version contains in-frame clones alone and is incomplete. The profile covers roughly 110,000 clones, with 80% to 95% appearing a single time and roughly 0.78% taken by the ten largest. The chain has TRBV6-1 and TRBJ1-5; TRBD1 matches at 7 bases. Sequencing was performed on peripheral blood, taken in the third trimester of pregnancy. The clonotype comes from a female donor in good health, enrolled as a control in a pregnancy study. The CDR3 is CASSGGQNSNQPQHF. The CDR3 bases are TGTGCCAGCAGTGGGGGACAGAATAGCAATCAGCCCCAGCATTTT.